This T cell receptor beta chain was sequenced during a study of cytomegalovirus exposure and HLA in healthy donors. The V and J ends lost 6 bases and 1 base respectively, with 12 bases between them. Germline CDR1 and CDR2: MNHEY and SVGAGI. The CDR3 is 14 amino acids. Assay: immunoSEQ multiplex PCR; the TCRdb copy retains only in-frame clones and omits some. This sample yields approximately 54,000 clones, of which about 92% are seen a single time; 8.4% belongs to the top ten. V gene TRBV6-5 combines with J gene TRBJ1-1; the D is unclear. This receptor was obtained from a woman aged 18-29 years in good health and CMV-seropositive. Sequencing was carried out using PBMCs. In nucleotides, the CDR3 is TGTGCCAGCAGCAAGAACGCGGAGAACACTGAAGCTTTCTTT. Its protein product is CASSKNAENTEAFF.